These 25 T cell receptor beta chains came from one sample sequenced in a study of blood T cells in healthy people across ages. Primers used in a second PCR of roughly 7 to 12 cycles were a sample-barcoded 5' primer and a J-beta primer mix. Each CDR3 protein gets one entry after TCRdb re-called the 5' RACE reads with MiXCR. The sample carries about 720,000 distinct CDR3 sequences, 25% recorded once. These data were also filed under a second study, of T cells of mothers and their children.

What was sequenced was blood. These receptors all stem from a boy younger than 18 in good health.

Remarks on this clonotype: Compared with germline, one end of the junction differs, possibly owing to a read error. The V call is TRBV29-1, the J call TRBJ1-4, with 9 bases lining up with TRBD1. This CDR3 has 15 residues. Germline CDR1 is SQVTM and CDR2 is ANQGSEA. The CDR3 nucleotides are TGCAGCGTTGTCAAACCGGGGACAGGGAATGAAAAACCGTTTTTT. This codes for CSVVKPGTGNEKPFF.

The chain is built from TRBV28 and TRBJ2-5; D ambiguous. Germline-derived CDR1 and CDR2 are MDHEN and SYDVKM. The CDR3 totals 9 residues. V was trimmed by 7 bases and J by 9 bases, leaving 6 bases between them. CDR3 sequence reads: CASKVAQYF. CDR3 nucleotide sequence: TGTGCCAGCAAGGTGGCCCAGTACTTC.

In this sample, this clonotype turned up many times. This chain joins TRBV6-5 and TRBJ2-5; a weak D match, TRBD1 (5 bases). With 0 bases removed from V and 1 base from J, the gap between germline ends came to 15 bases. The V gene's germline CDR1 is MNHEY and CDR2 SVGAGI. The CDR3 loop spans 17 amino acids. CDR3 loop: CASSYSPFTGTQETQYF. The CDR3, as DNA: TGTGCCAGCAGTTACTCTCCCTTTACAGGCACCCAAGAGACCCAGTACTTC.

V gene TRBV30 combines with J gene TRBJ1-1; D unresolved. This CDR3 has 12 amino acids. V was cut by 1 base and J by 1 base, with 4 bases left in between. CDR1 is GTSNPN, CDR2 SVGIG, per germline (reference sequence). The CDR3 is CAWSAKNTEAFF. The CDR3 nucleotides are TGTGCCTGGAGTGCAAAGAACACTGAAGCTTTCTTT.

This clonotype appeared a few times. The chain carries TRBV3-1 and TRBJ1-2; 9 nucleotides line up with TRBD1. There are 16 residues in the CDR3. Germline V gene sequence: CDR1 LGHDT, CDR2 YNNKEL (reference sequence). V lost 4 bases to trimming and J lost 2 bases; unmatched junction nucleotides: 8. In DNA form, the CDR3 reads TGTGCCAGCAGCCTCGGACAGGGGATTTTAAACTATGGCTACACCTTC. It encodes CASSLGQGILNYGYTF.

The rearrangement uses TRBV30 and TRBJ2-5, with 12 positions matching TRBD1. The J call may be mistaken, given a closer DNA end match to TRBJ2-7. Germline V gene sequence: CDR1 GTSNPN, CDR2 SVGIG (reference sequence). The CDR3 is 13 amino acids. The CDR3 DNA reads TGTGCCTGGGGGACAGGGGGCTTGTACGAGCAGTACTTC. It translates to CAWGTGGLYEQYF.

There are a few counts of this clonotype. This chain uses TRBV7-2 with TRBJ2-5, with D possibly TRBD2 on 5 matching bases. The DNA matches TRBJ2-7 better at its end, which makes the J call doubtful. The CDR3 consists of 15 residues. The germline gives CDR1 SGHTA, CDR2 FQGNSA. As DNA, the CDR3 is TGTGCCAGCAGCCCCACGGACCCCCGGGACTACGAGCAGTACTTC. It codes for CASSPTDPRDYEQYF.

The chain couples TRBV28 to TRBJ2-3; a weak D match, TRBD2 (7 bases). The CDR3 is made up of 14 amino acids. Germline CDR1 reads MDHEN; CDR2 reads SYDVKM. Between the trimmed V and J ends, which lost 5 bases and 4 bases, there was a span of 13 bases. DNA of the CDR3: TGTGCCAGCAGTCCTTTGGGGGGGCCAGATACGCAGTATTTT. Amino acid sequence: CASSPLGGPDTQYF.

This clonotype was observed a handful of times. The chain is built from TRBV20-1 and TRBJ2-7; D unresolved. Germline V gene lookup returns CDR1 DFQATT and CDR2 SNEGSKA (reference sequence). Trimming removed 3 bases from V and 2 bases from J, with 8 bases in between. The CDR3 loop spans 12 amino acids. The CDR3 is CSASSVPYEQYF. In DNA form, the CDR3 reads TGCAGTGCTAGTTCGGTCCCCTACGAGCAGTACTTC.

The rearrangement uses TRBV12-5 and TRBJ1-1; 8 bases line up with TRBD1. The trim removed 5 bases at V and 1 base at J, leaving 3 bases unmatched. The CDR3 is 14 amino acids. Germline-derived CDR1 and CDR2 are LGHNT and FRNRAP. DNA of the CDR3: TGTGCTAGTGGTAGCGGACAGGGGAACACTGAAGCTTTCTTT. It encodes CASGSGQGNTEAFF.

This clonotype was found a few times. The chain combines TRBV12-3 or TRBV12-4 with TRBJ2-1; 12 bases are shared with TRBD2. The CDR3 length is 15 residues. V trimming: 4 bases; J trimming: 5 bases; junction bases outside the gene matches: 3. CDR3 DNA sequence: TGTGCCAGCAGTTCAACTAGCGGGGGGCACAATGAGCAGTTCTTC. Its protein product is CASSSTSGGHNEQFF.

This chain links TRBV20-1 with TRBJ1-1; unclear D gene. The V and J ends lost 3 bases and 5 bases respectively, with 19 bases between them. Germline lookup yields CDR1 DFQATT and CDR2 SNEGSKA (reference sequence). The CDR3 is 15 residues long. Here the CDR3 reads CSASAPQALGTEAFF. The CDR3 DNA reads TGCAGTGCTAGTGCCCCGCAGGCCCTGGGGACTGAAGCTTTCTTT.

The chain couples TRBV20-1 to TRBJ2-7, with D possibly being TRBD2 (5 bases). Germline lookup yields CDR1 DFQATT and CDR2 SNEGSKA (reference sequence). The CDR3 has 15 residues. Trimming cost V 1 base and J 2 bases, with 15 bases left between them. Here the CDR3 reads CSARGLEAIAYEQYF. DNA for the CDR3: TGCAGTGCTAGAGGGTTGGAGGCCATCGCCTACGAGCAGTACTTC.

This clonotype has more than one count but fewer than ten. V is TRBV4-2 and J is TRBJ2-1, with TRBD2 identical over 9 bases. Trimming at V came to 0 bases and at J to 3 bases, leaving 9 bases not matched to a gene. Germline CDR1 is LGHNA and CDR2 is YNFKEQ. This CDR3 spans 18 amino acids. This CDR3 reads CASSQDRGGRADYNEQFF. The DNA of the CDR3 is TGTGCCAGCAGCCAAGATCGGGGCGGGAGGGCCGACTACAATGAGCAGTTCTTC.

The table lists this clonotype with a few counts. At one of its ends the junction is not consistent with the germline gene, which may arise from a read error. The V and J genes are TRBV29-1 and TRBJ2-3, with 10 bases identical to TRBD2. CDR1 and CDR2 from the germline V gene are SQVTM and ANQGSEA. The CDR3 extends over 15 amino acids. The chain's CDR3 is CSAERASGRSDTQYF. In DNA, the CDR3 is TGCAGCGCTGAACGGGCTAGCGGGAGATCGGATACGCAGTATTTT.

The chain is built from TRBV7-3 and TRBJ2-3, with TRBD2 as a possible D gene (5 bases). CDR1 is SGHTA and CDR2 is FQGTGA in the germline V gene. V was shortened by 8 bases and J by 2 bases, with 11 bases between the two germline ends. The CDR3 totals 13 residues. CDR3 nucleotides: TGTGCCAGCTCCGGGGTTACCACAGATACGCAGTATTTT. It codes for CASSGVTTDTQYF.

This clonotype has just a few counts. This chain connects TRBV7-9 to TRBJ2-1, with D possibly matching TRBD2 (5 bases). CDR1 and CDR2 (germline): SEHNR, FQNEAQ (reference sequence). Between the trimmed V and J ends, which lost 5 bases and 8 bases, there was a span of 10 bases. The CDR3 has 12 amino acids. As DNA, the CDR3 is TGTGCCAGCAGCCGAGGGTCCTATGAGCAGTTCTTC. This codes for CASSRGSYEQFF.

This clonotype turned up a few times. This chain connects TRBV6-2 or TRBV6-3 to TRBJ1-1; D gene uncertain. Germline V gene data show CDR1 as MNHEY and CDR2 as SVGEGT. The V and J ends lost 4 bases and 10 bases respectively, with 16 bases between them. This CDR3 has 13 residues. Here the CDR3 reads CASSWPDGQGAFF. CDR3 nucleotides: TGTGCCAGCAGTTGGCCGGACGGCCAAGGAGCTTTCTTT.

The chain recombines TRBV28 with TRBJ2-5; the D call may be TRBD1 or TRBD2 (5 bases each). The DNA end lines up better with TRBJ2-7; the J call may be wrong. CDR1 is MDHEN, CDR2 SYDVKM, per germline. The CDR3 loop spans 14 amino acids. CDR3 residues: CASSPAQDFYEQYF. Written as DNA, the CDR3 is TGTGCCAGCAGTCCCGCACAGGACTTCTACGAGCAGTACTTC.

J is TRBJ2-7 and V is TRBV27, with TRBD2 matching 8 bases. The CDR3 loop spans 14 amino acids. CDR1 MNHEY and CDR2 SMNVEV come from the germline V gene (reference sequence). V gave up 3 bases and J gave up 4 bases; unmatched junction bases: 5. The CDR3 DNA sequence: TGTGCCAGCAGTTTTAGCGGGGCAGCGTACGAGCAGTACTTC. Its protein product is CASSFSGAAYEQYF.

This clonotype was seen only a few times. The CDR3 spells CSARNSENYGYTF. The CDR3 DNA reads TGCAGTGCTAGAAACAGCGAGAACTATGGCTACACCTTC. V and J are TRBV20-1 and TRBJ1-2; D remains ambiguous. V shed 2 bases and J shed 2 bases, with 9 bases lying between them. CDR3 length: 13 residues. Germline V gene data show CDR1 as DFQATT and CDR2 as SNEGSKA (reference sequence).

The rearrangement joins TRBV12-5 to TRBJ2-7; D may be TRBD1 (6 bases). V was pared by 7 bases and J by 0 bases, with 16 bases between. Germline V gives CDR1 LGHNT, CDR2 FRNRAP. CDR3 length equals 15 residues. Here the CDR3 reads CASAHAGESSYEQYF. The CDR3 DNA sequence: TGTGCTAGTGCTCACGCAGGGGAAAGCTCCTACGAGCAGTACTTC.

The rearrangement joins TRBV7-2 to TRBJ2-5; D assignment may be TRBD1 or TRBD2 (5 bases each). V lost 4 bases and J 5 bases, leaving 17 bases between the germline ends. The CDR3 spans 15 residues. The germline CDR1 and CDR2 sequences are SGHTA and FQGNSA. The CDR3 loop reads CASSSIGGSPETQYF. CDR3 DNA: TGTGCCAGCAGCTCCATTGGGGGATCGCCGGAGACCCAGTACTTC.

This clonotype was picked up a small number of times. The V and J genes are TRBV28 and TRBJ2-7; D possibly corresponds to TRBD1 (5 bases). The CDR3 totals 15 residues. Deletions cut 2 bases from V and 0 bases from J, with 11 bases between. The germline V gene has CDR1 MDHEN and CDR2 SYDVKM. CDR3 DNA sequence: TGTGCCAGCAGTTTAAGGGGCCCGAGCTCCTACGAGCAGTACTTC. This codes for CASSLRGPSSYEQYF.

The CDR3 DNA follows: TGTGCCAGCAGCTTCGATCGCCAGGGGCACTATGGCTACACCTTC. It specifies CASSFDRQGHYGYTF. V and J are TRBV7-9 and TRBJ1-2; D might be TRBD1 (6 bases). The CDR3 is 15 amino acids. V lost 3 bases, J lost 3 bases, and 14 bases lay in between. CDR1 is SEHNR, CDR2 FQNEAQ, per germline (reference sequence). The full variable domain, with the rest looked up from reference TRBV7-9 and TRBJ1-2, is DTGVSQNPRHKITKRGQNVTFRCDPISEHNRLYWYRQTLGQGPEFLTYFQNEAQLEKSRLLSDRFSAERPKGSFSTLEIQRTEQGDSAMYLCASSFDRQGHYGYTFGSGTRLTVV.